Presented here are 9 T cell receptor beta chains from one specimen sequenced in a study of cytomegalovirus exposure and HLA in healthy donors. The primer mix had 60 Vbeta and 13 Jbeta primers. TCRdb keeps only in-frame clones here, not all; method: immunoSEQ multiplex PCR. The sample consists of 90,000 to 120,000 clones, 82% of them appearing once. Sequencing was done on a sample of PBMCs. The receptor source for this set is a man aged 25-45 years in good health and CMV-seropositive.

The chain carries TRBV6-1 and TRBJ1-2; D remains unclear. Trimming took off 6 bases at V and 1 base at J, with 9 bases between the two ends. This CDR3 has 13 residues. Germline V CDR1 and CDR2: MNHNS, SASEGT. The CDR3 region is CASRRGVNYGYTF. Written as DNA, the CDR3 is TGTGCCAGCAGACGCGGGGTTAACTATGGCTACACCTTC.

This chain links TRBV6-5 with TRBJ1-5, with D unclear. CDR3 length: 11 residues. Germline lookup yields CDR1 MNHEY and CDR2 SVGAGI. The V end lost 11 bases, the J end lost 7 bases, and 12 bases lay between the germline ends. The CDR3 reads CAAGSQQPQHF. Here the CDR3 DNA reads TGTGCCGCGGGCAGCCAGCAGCCCCAGCATTTT.

This clone was found once. The chain recombines TRBV5-4 with TRBJ2-7; 11 nucleotides match TRBD1. With 4 bases clipped from V and 2 bases from J, the junction kept 8 bases outside the gene matches. From germline, CDR1 is SGHNT and CDR2 YYREEE (reference sequence). This CDR3 region has 16 residues. In nucleotides, the CDR3 is TGTGCCAGCAGCCCGGGACAGGGGGTGCCCGCCTACGAGCAGTACTTC. This encodes CASSPGQGVPAYEQYF. The complete variable domain, with remaining parts taken from reference TRBV5-4 and TRBJ2-7, reads ETGVTQSPTHLIKTRGQQVTLRCSSQSGHNTVSWYQQALGQGPQFIFQYYREEENGRGNFPPRFSGLQFPNYSSELNVNALELDDSALYLCASSPGQGVPAYEQYFGPGTRLTVT.

The chain links TRBV6-5 to TRBJ2-7, with TRBD1 matching over 7 bases. Germline values: CDR1 MNHEY, CDR2 SVGAGI. Unmatched junction bases numbered 4, after V lost 0 bases and J lost 2 bases. The CDR3 loop spans 15 amino acids. The CDR3 region has the DNA TGTGCCAGCAGTTACTCCCCGGACAGGCCCTACGAGCAGTACTTC. It is translated as CASSYSPDRPYEQYF.

This clone was detected only a few times. This chain connects TRBV11-2 to TRBJ1-1; D may be TRBD1 (5 bases). CDR3 length: 13 amino acids. CDR1 and CDR2 (germline): SGHAT, FQNNGV. V was clipped by 5 bases and J by 1 base, with 8 bases between them. The CDR3 reads CASSSDRNTEAFF. The CDR3 nucleotides are TGTGCCAGCAGCAGTGACAGGAACACTGAAGCTTTCTTT.

The V call is TRBV7-9, the J call TRBJ2-3, with D uncertain. This CDR3 region has 14 residues. Trimming removed 1 base from V and 2 bases from J, with 7 bases in between. CDR1 SEHNR and CDR2 FQNEAQ come from the germline V gene (reference sequence). CDR3: CASSLDRHTDTQYF. The CDR3 nucleotides read TGTGCCAGCAGCTTAGACAGACACACAGATACGCAGTATTTT.

This rearrangement joins TRBV5-1 to TRBJ1-3; possibly TRBD1 for D (6 bases). Germline values: CDR1 SGHRS, CDR2 YFSETQ. V dropped 0 bases and J dropped 6 bases, with 10 bases sitting between them. The CDR3 is made up of 14 amino acids. Here the CDR3 reads CASSLGQALNTIYF. In DNA form, the CDR3 reads TGCGCCAGCAGCTTGGGACAGGCGTTAAACACCATATATTTT.

This clone was seen only a few times. At one of its ends the junction is not consistent with the germline gene, which may arise from a read error. The chain combines TRBV5-3 with TRBJ1-1; no reliable D call. TRBV5-3 is placed among ORFs of uncertain function. The CDR3 spans 15 residues. DNA of the CDR3: TGTGCCAGCAGCTTCGGTTCCAGGATCTACACTGAAGCTTTCTTT. Translation: CASSFGSRIYTEAFF.

Regarding this clone: The sample carries other DNA sequences with the same CDR3. V usage is TRBV5-1 and J usage is TRBJ2-5; 7 nucleotides match TRBD1. The CDR3 spans 13 residues. Unmatched junction bases numbered 6, after V lost 5 bases and J lost 5 bases. Germline V gene lookup returns CDR1 SGHRS and CDR2 YFSETQ. The CDR3 DNA reads TGCGCCAGCAGTCGACAGGGCGGGGAGACCCAGTACTTC. It encodes CASSRQGGETQYF. Looking up the rest from reference TRBV5-1 and TRBJ2-5 gives the full variable domain: KAGVTQTPRYLIKTRGQQVTLSCSPISGHRSVSWYQQTPGQGLQFLFEYFSETQRNKGNFPGRFSGRQFSNSRSEMNVSTLELGDSALYLCASSRQGGETQYFGPGTRLLVL.